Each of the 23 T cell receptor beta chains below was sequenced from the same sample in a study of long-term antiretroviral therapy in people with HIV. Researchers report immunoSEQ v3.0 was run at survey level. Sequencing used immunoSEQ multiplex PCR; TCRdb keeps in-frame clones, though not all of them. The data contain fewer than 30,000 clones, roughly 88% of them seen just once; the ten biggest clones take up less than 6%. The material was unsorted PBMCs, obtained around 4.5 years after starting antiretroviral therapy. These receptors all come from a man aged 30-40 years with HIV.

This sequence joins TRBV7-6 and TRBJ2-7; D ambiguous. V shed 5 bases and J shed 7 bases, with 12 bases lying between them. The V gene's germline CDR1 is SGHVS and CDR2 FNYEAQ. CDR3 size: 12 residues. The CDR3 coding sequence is TGTGCCAGCAGCCAGACACGGTGGGAGCAGTACTTC. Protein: CASSQTRWEQYF.

CDR3 bases: TGTGCCAGCAGTCAAGCGGGGGGGCGAAATGAGCAGTTCTTC. Translated: CASSQAGGRNEQFF. The rearrangement uses TRBV6-5 and TRBJ2-1, with 10 bases aligning to TRBD2. The CDR3 spans 14 residues. The junction had 5 bases not matched to a gene; V was cut back by 5 bases and J by 7 bases. Germline V gene lookup returns CDR1 MNHEY and CDR2 SVGAGI.

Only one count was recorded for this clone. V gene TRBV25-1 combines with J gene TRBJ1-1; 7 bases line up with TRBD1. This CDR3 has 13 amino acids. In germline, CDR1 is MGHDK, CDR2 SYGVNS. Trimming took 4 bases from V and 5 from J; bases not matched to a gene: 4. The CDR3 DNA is TGTGCCAGCAGTGTACAGGGGAGGACTGAAGCTTTCTTT. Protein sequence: CASSVQGRTEAFF.

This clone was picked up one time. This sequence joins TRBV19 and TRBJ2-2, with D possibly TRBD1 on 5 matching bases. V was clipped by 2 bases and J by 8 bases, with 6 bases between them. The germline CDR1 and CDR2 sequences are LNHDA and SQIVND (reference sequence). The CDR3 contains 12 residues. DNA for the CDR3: TGTGCCAGTAGTATAAGGGGTGGGGAGCTGTTTTTT. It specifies CASSIRGGELFF.

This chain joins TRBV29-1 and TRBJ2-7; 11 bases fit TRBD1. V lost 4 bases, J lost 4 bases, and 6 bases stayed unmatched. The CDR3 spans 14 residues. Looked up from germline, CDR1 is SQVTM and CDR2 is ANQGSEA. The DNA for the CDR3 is TGCAGCGTTGCTTCCGGACAGGGGGCTTACGAGCAGTACTTC. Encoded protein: CSVASGQGAYEQYF.

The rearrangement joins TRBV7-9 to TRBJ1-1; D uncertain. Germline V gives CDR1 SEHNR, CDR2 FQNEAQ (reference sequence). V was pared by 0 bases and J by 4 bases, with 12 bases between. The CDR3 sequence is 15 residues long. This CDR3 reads CASSLAVPWSTEAFF. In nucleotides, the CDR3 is TGTGCCAGCAGCTTAGCTGTCCCTTGGAGCACTGAAGCTTTCTTT. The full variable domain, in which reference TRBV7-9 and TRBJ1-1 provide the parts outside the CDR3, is DTGVSQNPRHKITKRGQNVTFRCDPISEHNRLYWYRQTLGQGPEFLTYFQNEAQLEKSRLLSDRFSAERPKGSFSTLEIQRTEQGDSAMYLCASSLAVPWSTEAFFGQGTRLTVV.

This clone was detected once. The CDR3 spells CASSLPAGRGEQFF. The CDR3 DNA is TGTGCCAGCAGCTTACCCGCAGGGAGGGGTGAGCAGTTCTTC. The chain joins TRBV7-8 to TRBJ2-1; 7 bases fit TRBD2. Germline values: CDR1 SGHVS, CDR2 FQNEAQ. Trimming took 2 bases from V and 9 from J; bases not matched to a gene: 7. CDR3 length equals 14 residues.

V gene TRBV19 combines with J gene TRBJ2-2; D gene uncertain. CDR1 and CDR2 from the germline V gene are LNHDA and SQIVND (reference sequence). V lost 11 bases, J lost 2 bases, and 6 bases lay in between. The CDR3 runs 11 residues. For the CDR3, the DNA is TGTGCCTGCGGAAACACCGGGGAGCTGTTTTTT. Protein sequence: CACGNTGELFF.

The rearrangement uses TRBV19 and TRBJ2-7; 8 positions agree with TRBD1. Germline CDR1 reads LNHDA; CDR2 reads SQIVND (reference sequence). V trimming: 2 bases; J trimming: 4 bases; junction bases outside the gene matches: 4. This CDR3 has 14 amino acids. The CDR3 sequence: CASSIPGQVYEQYF. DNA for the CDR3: TGTGCCAGTAGTATACCGGGACAGGTTTACGAGCAGTACTTC.

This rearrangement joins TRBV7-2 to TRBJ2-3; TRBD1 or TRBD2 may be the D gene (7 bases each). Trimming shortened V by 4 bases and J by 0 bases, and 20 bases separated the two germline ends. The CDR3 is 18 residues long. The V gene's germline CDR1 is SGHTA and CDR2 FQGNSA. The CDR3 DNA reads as TGTGCCAGCAGCTGGGGGGGACAGTCTCTTCTCAGCACAGATACGCAGTATTTT. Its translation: CASSWGGQSLLSTDTQYF.

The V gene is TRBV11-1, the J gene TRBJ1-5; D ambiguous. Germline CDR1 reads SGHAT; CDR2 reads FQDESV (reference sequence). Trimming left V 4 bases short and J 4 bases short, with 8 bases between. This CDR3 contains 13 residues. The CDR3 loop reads CASSSDPNQPQHF. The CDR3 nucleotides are TGTGCCAGCAGCTCAGACCCGAATCAGCCCCAGCATTTT.

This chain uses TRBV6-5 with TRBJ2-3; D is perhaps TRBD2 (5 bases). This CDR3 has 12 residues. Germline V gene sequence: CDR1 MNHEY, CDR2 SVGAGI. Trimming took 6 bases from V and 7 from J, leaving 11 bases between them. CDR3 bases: TGTGCCAGCAGCCCGGACTCCAATACGCAGTATTTT. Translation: CASSPDSNTQYF.

CDR3 nucleotides: TGTGCCAGCAGCTTACGAGGGGACAGGTGGACCTATGGCTACACCTTC. Its translation is CASSLRGDRWTYGYTF. The chain has TRBV7-2 and TRBJ1-2, with 8 bases lining up with TRBD1. Trimming removed 2 bases from V and 4 bases from J; junction bases left unmatched: 9. CDR1 and CDR2 (germline): SGHTA, FQGNSA. There are 16 residues in the CDR3.

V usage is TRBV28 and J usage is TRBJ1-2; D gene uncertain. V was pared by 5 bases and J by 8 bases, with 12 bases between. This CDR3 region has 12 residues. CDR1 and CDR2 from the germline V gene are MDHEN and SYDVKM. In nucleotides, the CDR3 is TGTGCCAGCAGTACCCCGGAGGAGGGCTACACCTTC. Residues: CASSTPEEGYTF.

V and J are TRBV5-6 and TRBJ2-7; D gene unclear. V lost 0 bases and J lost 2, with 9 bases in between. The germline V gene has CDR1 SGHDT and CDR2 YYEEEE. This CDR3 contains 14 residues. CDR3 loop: CASSLDSGTYEQYF. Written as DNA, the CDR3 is TGTGCCAGCAGCTTGGACTCTGGAACCTACGAGCAGTACTTC.

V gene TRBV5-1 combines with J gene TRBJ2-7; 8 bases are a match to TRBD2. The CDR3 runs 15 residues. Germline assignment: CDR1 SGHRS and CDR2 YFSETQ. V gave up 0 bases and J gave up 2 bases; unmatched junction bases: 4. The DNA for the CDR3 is TGCGCCAGCAGCTTGGCCCGGGGGGGAACCTACGAGCAGTACTTC. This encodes CASSLARGGTYEQYF.

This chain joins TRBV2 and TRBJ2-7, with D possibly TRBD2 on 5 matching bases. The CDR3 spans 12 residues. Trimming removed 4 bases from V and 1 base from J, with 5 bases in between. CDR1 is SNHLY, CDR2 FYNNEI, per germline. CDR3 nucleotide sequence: TGTGCCAGCAGTGGGGAGTCCTACGAGCAGTACTTC. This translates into CASSGESYEQYF.

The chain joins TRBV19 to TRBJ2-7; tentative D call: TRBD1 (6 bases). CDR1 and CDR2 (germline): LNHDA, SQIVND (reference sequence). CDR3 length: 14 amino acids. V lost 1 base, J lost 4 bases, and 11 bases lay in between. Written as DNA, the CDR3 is TGTGCCAGTAGTATAGCCAGGGGAGAATACGAGCAGTACTTC. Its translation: CASSIARGEYEQYF.

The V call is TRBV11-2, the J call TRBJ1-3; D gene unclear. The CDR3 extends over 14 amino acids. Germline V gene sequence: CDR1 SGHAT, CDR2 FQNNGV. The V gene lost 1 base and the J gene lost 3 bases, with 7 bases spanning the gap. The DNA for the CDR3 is TGTGCCAGCAGCTTAGGAATTTTTGGAAACACCATATATTTT. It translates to CASSLGIFGNTIYF.

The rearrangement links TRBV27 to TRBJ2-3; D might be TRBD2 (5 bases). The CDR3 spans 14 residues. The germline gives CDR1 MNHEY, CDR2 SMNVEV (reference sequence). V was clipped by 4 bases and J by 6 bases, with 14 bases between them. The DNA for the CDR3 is TGTGCCAGCAGTTCTGAGGGAGCGGCTGATACGCAGTATTTT. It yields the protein CASSSEGAADTQYF.

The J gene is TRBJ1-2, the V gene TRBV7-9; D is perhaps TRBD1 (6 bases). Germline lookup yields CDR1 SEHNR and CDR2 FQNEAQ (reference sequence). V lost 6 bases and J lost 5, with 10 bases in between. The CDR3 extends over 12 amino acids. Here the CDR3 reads CASSQGIYGYTF. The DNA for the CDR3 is TGTGCCAGCAGTCAGGGGATTTATGGCTACACCTTC. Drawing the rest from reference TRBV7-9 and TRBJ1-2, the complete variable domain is DTGVSQNPRHKITKRGQNVTFRCDPISEHNRLYWYRQTLGQGPEFLTYFQNEAQLEKSRLLSDRFSAERPKGSFSTLEIQRTEQGDSAMYLCASSQGIYGYTFGSGTRLTVV.

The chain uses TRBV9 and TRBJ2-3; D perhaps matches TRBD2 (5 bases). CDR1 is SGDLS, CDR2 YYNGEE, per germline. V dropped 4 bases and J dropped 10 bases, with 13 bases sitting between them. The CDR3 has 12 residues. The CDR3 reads CASSPIGGPQYF. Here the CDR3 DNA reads TGTGCCAGCAGCCCCATCGGAGGCCCGCAGTATTTT.

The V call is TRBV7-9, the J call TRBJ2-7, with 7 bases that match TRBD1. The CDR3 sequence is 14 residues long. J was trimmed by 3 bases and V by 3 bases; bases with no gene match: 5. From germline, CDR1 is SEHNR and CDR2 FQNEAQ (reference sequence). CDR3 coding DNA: TGTGCCAGCAGCTTCCGGGACAGCCACTACGAGCAGTACTTC. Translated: CASSFRDSHYEQYF.